Listed below are T cell receptor beta chains from one sample, sequenced in a study of CD8 T cells in ankylosing spondylitis. From the 5' RACE reads, TCRdb called clonotypes with MiXCR, one entry per CDR3 protein. The sample consists of roughly 450,000 distinct CDR3 sequences, 26% of them appearing once. The sample was blood, either unsorted or a sorted T cell fraction (not recorded which). The receptors originated from a male donor with ankylosing spondylitis. CDR3s include the opening cysteine and the closing phenylalanine or tryptophan. The order of the fields is CDR3 protein, CDR3 DNA, clone size, V gene, CDR3 length, D gene, J gene. The D gene is left open where the match is weak. A row's size may be missing; if present it is once, few, many or a size class.

CDR3: CASGRENTGELFF
DNA: TGTGCCAGCGGGCGGGAAAACACCGGGGAGCTGTTTTTT
size: .
V: TRBV12-3/TRBV12-4
length: 13
D: .
J: TRBJ2-2

CDR3: CSAWTGGTDTQYF
DNA: TGCAGTGCTTGGACAGGCGGCACAGATACGCAGTATTTT
size: .
V: TRBV20-1
length: 13
D: TRBD1
J: TRBJ2-3

CDR3: CASSVTQGNYGYTF
DNA: TGCGCCAGCAGCGTTACTCAGGGAAACTATGGCTACACCTTC
size: .
V: TRBV5-1
length: 14
D: .
J: TRBJ1-2

CDR3: CASSLPLGAGDDNEQFF
DNA: TGCGCCAGCAGCTTACCTTTGGGAGCGGGAGACGATAATGAGCAGTTCTTC
size: .
V: TRBV5-1
length: 17
D: TRBD2
J: TRBJ2-1

CDR3: CSVRGPASYNEQFF
DNA: TGCAGCGTCCGGGGACCGGCGTCCTACAATGAGCAGTTCTTC
size: .
V: TRBV29-1
length: 14
D: .
J: TRBJ2-1

CDR3: CASTSGGPQHF
DNA: TGTGCCAGCACCTCAGGGGGGCCCCAGCATTTT
size: few
V: TRBV6-2/TRBV6-3
length: 11
D: TRBD1
J: TRBJ1-5

CDR3: CASSLSGLALDTQYF
DNA: TGTGCCAGCAGTTTGTCCGGACTAGCCCTAGATACGCAGTATTTT
size: many
V: TRBV12-3/TRBV12-4
length: 15
D: TRBD2
J: TRBJ2-3

CDR3: CASSLGVLDTQYF
DNA: TGTGCCAGCAGCTTAGGAGTTCTAGATACGCAGTATTTT
size: many
V: TRBV7-7
length: 13
D: .
J: TRBJ2-3

CDR3: CSARVGRMAFF
DNA: TGCAGTGCTAGAGTCGGGAGGATGGCTTTCTTT
size: few
V: TRBV20-1
length: 11
D: .
J: TRBJ1-1

CDR3: CASSQDRLALNNEQFF
DNA: TGTGCCAGCAGCCAAGATAGGCTAGCCCTCAACAATGAGCAGTTCTTC
size: once
V: TRBV14
length: 16
D: .
J: TRBJ2-1

CDR3: CASSLEAGRTDTQYF
DNA: TGTGCCAGCAGCTTAGAGGCGGGAAGAACAGATACGCAGTATTTT
size: .
V: TRBV7-9
length: 15
D: .
J: TRBJ2-3